This T cell receptor (beta chain) was observed in a study of T cell changes during pregnancy in multiple sclerosis. Sequencing used immunoSEQ multiplex PCR; TCRdb keeps in-frame clones, though not all of them. Of around 49,000 clones listed, 90% are singletons. This clone appeared once. This CDR3 contains 16 residues. V trimming: 1 base; J trimming: 4 bases; junction bases outside the gene matches: 9. Germline V lookup: CDR1 LNHNV, CDR2 YYDKDF (reference sequence). This sequence was found in a female donor in good health, enrolled as a control in a pregnancy study. The chain is built from TRBV15 and TRBJ2-7; 8 bases agree with TRBD1. The sample was peripheral blood, taken after pregnancy. CDR3 residues: CATSRVTGTGGYEQYF. In DNA form, the CDR3 reads TGTGCCACCAGCAGAGTTACCGGGACAGGCGGGTACGAGCAGTACTTC.